This T cell receptor (beta chain) was sequenced in a study of control samples from healthy donors and cancer patients. Produced via immunoSEQ multiplex PCR; TCRdb's table is partial and in-frame only. The sample holds roughly 130,000 clones, around 94% seen once. This receptor was obtained from a man between 60 and 75 years old with colorectal cancer. Sequenced sample: PBMCs.

The CDR3 here is CASRKTGQGAYEQYF. CDR3 DNA: TGCGCCAGCAGGAAGACGGGACAGGGGGCTTACGAGCAGTACTTC. The rearrangement joins TRBV5-1 to TRBJ2-7; 12 positions agree with TRBD1. Germline V lookup: CDR1 SGHRS, CDR2 YFSETQ. The CDR3 has 15 residues. V lost 5 bases and J lost 4; bases outside the gene matches: 7. The complete variable domain, with remaining parts taken from reference TRBV5-1 and TRBJ2-7, reads KAGVTQTPRYLIKTRGQQVTLSCSPISGHRSVSWYQQTPGQGLQFLFEYFSETQRNKGNFPGRFSGRQFSNSRSEMNVSTLELGDSALYLCASRKTGQGAYEQYFGPGTRLTVT.